The source of this TCR beta chain is a study of CD8 T cells in ankylosing spondylitis. Overall study results and limits: Some motif variants were previously reported in reactive arthritis synovial fluid and blood. Clones linked to disease, bearing a CD8+ phenotype, were relatively rare in peripheral blood. Typical of ankylosing spondylitis blood, it appeared, was a TCR beta motif of seven to nine highly homologous variants.

It was by quantitative 5'-RACE with molecular barcodes that TCR beta libraries were made. TCRdb analysed the 5' RACE reads with MiXCR anew, one entry per CDR3 protein. The sample holds roughly 440,000 distinct CDR3 sequences, roughly a sixth seen once. This clonotype has a handful of counts. The antigen is unknown. J was trimmed by 8 bases and V by 1 base; bases with no gene match: 7. CDR3 size: 16 residues. From germline, CDR1 is MGHRA and CDR2 YSYEKL. The source is a male donor with ankylosing spondylitis. The V call is TRBV4-1, the J call TRBJ1-4, with 10 bases identical to TRBD1. Sequencing was carried out using blood, either unsorted or a sorted T cell fraction (not recorded which). Here the CDR3 reads CASSQGQGQGREKLFF. DNA of the CDR3: TGCGCCAGCAGCCAAGGCCAGGGACAGGGGCGGGAAAAACTGTTTTTT.